The 19 T cell receptor beta chains presented below share a single source sample, sequenced in a study of cytomegalovirus exposure and HLA in healthy donors (dated by TCRdb to the late 2010s). The library was built by means of the immunoSEQ multiplex PCR assay. For the multiplex PCR, a mixture combining 60 forward primers for TCR Vbeta segments and 13 reverse primers for TCR Jbeta segments was used. The table comes from immuneACCESS by way of TCRdb, which keeps in-frame sequences with V and J called. Part of the clones is missing from these tables; in studies checked, under half for an unresolved V gene and the rest for unknown reasons. Counted in this sample were more than 110,000 clones; 60% to 85% of them appeared once. Over 2.5% of the sample comes from the top ten. What was sequenced was PBMCs. Every receptor here comes from a male donor in good health and CMV-seronegative.

The chain links TRBV7-6 to TRBJ2-1, with D maybe TRBD2 (6 bases). The V gene's germline CDR1 is SGHVS and CDR2 FNYEAQ. This CDR3 contains 15 residues. V was clipped by 5 bases and J by 0 bases, with 11 bases between them. Here the CDR3 reads CASSPGVSSYNEQFF. The CDR3 DNA reads TGTGCCAGCAGCCCGGGAGTGAGCTCCTACAATGAGCAGTTCTTC.

V gene TRBV7-9 combines with J gene TRBJ2-7; D is unresolved. V was cut by 1 base and J by 1 base, with 8 bases left in between. Germline loops: CDR1 SEHNR, CDR2 FQNEAQ (reference sequence). CDR3 length equals 14 residues. Written as DNA, the CDR3 is TGTGCCAGCAGCTTAGGGTTACAGTCCTACGAGCAGTACTTC. Translated: CASSLGLQSYEQYF.

This clone was counted between two and nine times. The J gene is TRBJ2-3, the V gene TRBV5-4, with D possibly TRBD2 on 7 matching bases. CDR1 is SGHNT, CDR2 YYREEE, per germline (reference sequence). CDR3 length: 15 amino acids. The V end was cut by 6 bases, the J end by 3 bases, with 17 bases between. As DNA, the CDR3 is TGTGCCAGCAATCGGCGGGGGCCTGGGACAGATACGCAGTATTTT. The encoded protein is CASNRRGPGTDTQYF.

Notes on this clone: At the DNA level, this CDR3 is encoded by other sequences in the same sample as well. This chain links TRBV9 with TRBJ2-7; 9 bases map to TRBD2. CDR1 and CDR2 (germline): SGDLS, YYNGEE. V lost 3 bases and J lost 3; bases outside the gene matches: 4. CDR3 length equals 14 residues. CDR3 protein: CASSAAGGSYEQYF. The CDR3 coding sequence is TGTGCCAGCAGCGCAGCGGGGGGAAGCTACGAGCAGTACTTC.

This chain links TRBV19 with TRBJ2-1, with 7 bases matching TRBD1. Germline-derived CDR1 and CDR2 are LNHDA and SQIVND (reference sequence). Trimming took 5 bases from V and 6 from J; bases not matched to a gene: 22. The CDR3 is 19 residues long. The CDR3 loop is CASSGTVLRELPVVNEQFF. The CDR3 coding sequence is TGTGCCAGTAGTGGGACAGTTCTACGGGAATTACCCGTGGTCAATGAGCAGTTCTTC.

The J gene is TRBJ2-5, the V gene TRBV25-1; D is uncertain. Germline V gives CDR1 MGHDK, CDR2 SYGVNS. This CDR3 has 12 amino acids. Trimming left V 5 bases short and J 5 bases short, with 9 bases between. Here the CDR3 DNA reads TGTGCCAGCAGTAGTGCGGAGGAGACCCAGTACTTC. Protein: CASSSAEETQYF.

Notes on this clone: One end of the junction does not line up with germline, which may come from a read error. This sequence joins TRBV29-1 and TRBJ1-2; TRBD1 matches at 7 bases. Germline CDR1 and CDR2: SQVTM and ANQGSEA. The CDR3 contains 14 residues. DNA of the CDR3: TGCAGCGTTGAGGAGCCCGGGACAGACTATGGCTACCCCTTC. Its translation is CSVEEPGTDYGYPF.

This clone has only a few counts. The chain employs TRBV29-1 and TRBJ1-5; TRBD1 matches at 9 bases. With V trimmed by 8 bases and J by 2 bases, 10 bases remained unmatched. CDR3 length equals 15 residues. The germline V gene encodes CDR1 SQVTM and CDR2 ANQGSEA. The CDR3 bases are TGCAGCTCCTATATCCGGGACAGGGGCAATCAGCCCCAGCATTTT. Translated: CSSYIRDRGNQPQHF.

The sample holds one count of this clone. The CDR3 loop is CASSQGPNPQETQYF. The CDR3 bases are TGCGCCAGCAGCCAGGGGCCGAACCCACAAGAGACCCAGTACTTC. J is TRBJ2-5 and V is TRBV4-1, with D possibly matching TRBD1 (5 bases). The germline gives CDR1 MGHRA, CDR2 YSYEKL. The CDR3 length is 15 residues. V lost 3 bases and J lost 2, with 13 bases in between.

The chain joins TRBV5-6 to TRBJ2-2; 10 nucleotides align to TRBD1. The CDR3 sequence is 15 residues long. The junction had 2 bases not matched to a gene; V was cut back by 0 bases and J by 6 bases. Germline V CDR1 and CDR2: SGHDT, YYEEEE. The CDR3 DNA reads as TGTGCCAGCAGCTTGGACGGACAGGGGGCCGGGGAGCTGTTTTTT. Protein: CASSLDGQGAGELFF.

For this clone: This probably arose from a read error, given a far larger clone one base away. V is TRBV2 and J is TRBJ1-1; D ambiguous. Germline loops: CDR1 SNHLY, CDR2 FYNNEI. The CDR3 length is 13 residues. Trimming took off 3 bases at V and 1 base at J, with 6 bases between the two ends. Written as DNA, the CDR3 is TGTGCCAGCAGTGAGAGGGAGAACACTGAAGCTTTCTTT. Translated: CASSERENTEAFF.

This clone was seen once. The rearrangement uses TRBV10-3 and TRBJ2-3; 14 nucleotides match TRBD2. This CDR3 is built from 16 residues. Per germline, CDR1 ENHRY and CDR2 SYGVKD. The V gene end was trimmed by 10 bases and the J gene end by 4 bases; junction bases not matched to a gene: 10. CDR3 region: CATAGLAGEDSDTQYF. The CDR3 DNA is TGTGCCACCGCGGGACTAGCGGGAGAGGACTCAGATACGCAGTATTTT.

The chain combines TRBV11-2 with TRBJ2-7, with 12 bases lining up with TRBD1. Trimming cost V 3 bases and J 0 bases; bases outside gene matches: 6. Germline V gene data show CDR1 as SGHAT and CDR2 as FQNNGV. The CDR3 extends over 17 amino acids. The CDR3 sequence: CASSFQGTGGPSYEQYF. CDR3 sequence (DNA): TGTGCCAGCAGCTTCCAAGGGACAGGGGGCCCCTCCTACGAGCAGTACTTC.

This clone was recorded only once. V and J are TRBV9 and TRBJ1-2, with TRBD1 matching over 11 bases. Germline V lookup: CDR1 SGDLS, CDR2 YYNGEE. J lost 2 bases, V lost 3 bases, and 3 bases had no gene match. The CDR3 contains 15 residues. The CDR3 spells CASSARDRGNYGYTF. CDR3 DNA sequence: TGTGCCAGCAGCGCTAGGGACAGGGGGAACTATGGCTACACCTTC.

This clone was seen more than once but under ten times. V is TRBV6-1 and J is TRBJ2-3; 9 bases align to TRBD2. The CDR3 consists of 15 residues. After removal of 2 bases from V and 1 base from J, the junction contained 1 base not matched to a gene. CDR1 and CDR2 from the germline V gene are MNHNS and SASEGT. The CDR3 protein is CASSESSGGTDTQYF. The CDR3 DNA sequence: TGTGCCAGCAGTGAATCTAGCGGGGGCACAGATACGCAGTATTTT.

The V call is TRBV5-1, the J call TRBJ2-5, with a possible D match to TRBD2 (6 bases). Trimming cost V 3 bases and J 3 bases, with 9 bases left between them. The CDR3 runs to 13 residues. Per the germline V gene, CDR1 is SGHRS and CDR2 is YFSETQ. CDR3 sequence (DNA): TGCGCCAGCAGCTATGGGACTGAAGAGACCCAGTACTTC. Its protein product is CASSYGTEETQYF.

The V call is TRBV30, the J call TRBJ2-4; D might be TRBD2 (6 bases). Germline V gene lookup returns CDR1 GTSNPN and CDR2 SVGIG (reference sequence). V shed 3 bases and J shed 15 bases, with 21 bases lying between them. The CDR3 spans 13 residues. The CDR3 is CAWSEPGTPNWYF. CDR3 sequence (DNA): TGTGCCTGGAGCGAACCCGGGACTCCCAATTGGTACTTC.

The chain joins TRBV7-6 to TRBJ2-3; 10 nucleotides align to TRBD1. V shed 3 bases, J shed 3 bases, and the junction held 3 bases outside the gene matches. Germline lookup yields CDR1 SGHVS and CDR2 FNYEAQ. The CDR3 contains 15 residues. The CDR3 sequence: CASSFPGQGTDTQYF. The CDR3 bases are TGTGCCAGCAGCTTCCCGGGACAGGGGACAGATACGCAGTATTTT.

The chain employs TRBV7-2 and TRBJ1-4; 9 bases are a match to TRBD1. V dropped 6 bases and J dropped 5; count of bases not matched to a gene: 4. The germline V gene has CDR1 SGHTA and CDR2 FQGNSA. This CDR3 spans 14 amino acids. The CDR3 DNA reads as TGTGCCAGCAGTACTGGACAGGGGAATGAAAAACTGTTTTTT. It codes for CASSTGQGNEKLFF. Supplemented by reference TRBV7-2 and TRBJ1-4, the full variable domain reads GAGVSQSPSNKVTEKGKDVELRCDPISGHTALYWYRQSLGQGLEFLIYFQGNSAPDKSGLPSDRFSAERTGGSVSTLTIQRTQQEDSAVYLCASSTGQGNEKLFFGSGTQLSVL.